This record concerns one T cell receptor beta chain sequence. Data came from immunoSEQ multiplex PCR; TCRdb stores just in-frame clones and leaves some out. Among 50,000 or so clones listed, roughly nine tenths were seen once. The data derive from a study of T cell changes during pregnancy in multiple sclerosis. The CDR3 is 16 amino acids. From germline, CDR1 is MNHEY and CDR2 SVGAGI. V lost 4 bases and J lost 2; bases outside the gene matches: 7. The chain is built from TRBV6-5 and TRBJ2-5, with TRBD2 identical over 10 bases. Sample: CD8+ T cells from peripheral blood mononuclear cells, taken in the second trimester of pregnancy. The TCR originated in a female donor with multiple sclerosis, enrolled in a pregnancy study. The CDR3 is CASSSPGLASQETQYF. CDR3 DNA: TGTGCCAGCAGTTCCCCGGGACTAGCGTCACAAGAGACCCAGTACTTC.